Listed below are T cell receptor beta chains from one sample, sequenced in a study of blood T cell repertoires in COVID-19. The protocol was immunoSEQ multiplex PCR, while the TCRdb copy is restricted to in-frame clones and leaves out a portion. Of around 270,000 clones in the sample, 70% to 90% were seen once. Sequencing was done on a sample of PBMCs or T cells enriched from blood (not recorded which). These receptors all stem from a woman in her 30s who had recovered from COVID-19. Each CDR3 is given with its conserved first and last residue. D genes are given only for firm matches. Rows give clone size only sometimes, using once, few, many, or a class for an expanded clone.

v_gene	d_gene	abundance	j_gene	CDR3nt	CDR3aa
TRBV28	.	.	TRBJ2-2	TGTGCCAGTGAGTCCACCGGGGAGCTGTTTTTT	CASESTGELFF
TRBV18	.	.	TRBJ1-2	TGTGCCAGCTCACCAACTCGGGAGGACTATGGCTACACCTTC	CASSPTREDYGYTF
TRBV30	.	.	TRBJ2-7	TGTGCCTGGAGTGTATCGTACGAGCAGTACTTC	CAWSVSYEQYF
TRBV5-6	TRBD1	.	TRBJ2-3	TGTGCCAGCAGCCCAACGACAGGGGCAGATACGCAGTATTTT	CASSPTTGADTQYF
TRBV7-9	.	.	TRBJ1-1	TGTGCCAGCAGCTTAAACGGATGGAGGAACACTGAAGCTTTCTTT	CASSLNGWRNTEAFF
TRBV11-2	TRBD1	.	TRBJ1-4	TGTGCCAGCAGCTTAGATGGGGACAGGGGTGAAAAACTGTTTTTT	CASSLDGDRGEKLFF
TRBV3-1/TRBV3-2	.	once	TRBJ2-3	TGTGCCAGCAGACCGAGCGGGCCTAACACAGATACGCAGTATTTT	CASRPSGPNTDTQYF
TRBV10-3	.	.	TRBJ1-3	TGTGCCATCGGGGCAGGGCCTGGAAACACCATATATTTT	CAIGAGPGNTIYF
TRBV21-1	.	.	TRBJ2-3	TGTGCCAGCATCTCCCGGAGGGACCTTAGCACAGATACGCAGTATTTT	CASISRRDLSTDTQYF
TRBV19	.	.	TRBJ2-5	TGTGCCAGTAGTAGGTTGCAGGGAAGAGAGACCCAGTACTTC	CASSRLQGRETQYF
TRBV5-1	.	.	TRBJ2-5	TGCGCCAGCAGCTTTGACCACAGACAAGAGACCCAGTACTTC	CASSFDHRQETQYF
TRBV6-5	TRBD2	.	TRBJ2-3	TGTGCCAGCAGTTACTCGAGCGGGGGGATCACAGATACGCAGTATTTT	CASSYSSGGITDTQYF
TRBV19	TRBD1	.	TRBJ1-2	TGTGCCAGTAGTTCCAGGACAGGGCAGAACTATGGCTACACCTTC	CASSSRTGQNYGYTF
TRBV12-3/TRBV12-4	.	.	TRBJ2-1	TGTGCCAGCTTTCATTCCTGGGAGGAGCAGTTCTTC	CASFHSWEEQFF
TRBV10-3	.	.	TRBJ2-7	TGTGCCACCGCCCGGGAACCCTACGAGCAGTACTTC	CATAREPYEQYF
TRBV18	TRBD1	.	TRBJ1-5	TGTGCCAGCTCACCACTATACAGGGGGGTTTATCAGCCCCAGCATTTT	CASSPLYRGVYQPQHF
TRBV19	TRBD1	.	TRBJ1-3	TGTGCCAGTAGTATAGGGGCGGACAGGGTCATATATTTT	CASSIGADRVIYF
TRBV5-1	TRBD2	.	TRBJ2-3	TGCGCCAGCAGCTTAGGACTAGCGAGAAGCCCTCGGACAGATACGCAGTATTTT	CASSLGLARSPRTDTQYF
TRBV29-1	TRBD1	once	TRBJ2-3	TGCAGCGTTCACAGGGGACGCACAGATACGCAGTATTTT	CSVHRGRTDTQYF
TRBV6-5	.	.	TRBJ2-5	TGTGCCAGCAGTTACAGGGGCGTTGGGGAGACCCAGTACTTC	CASSYRGVGETQYF
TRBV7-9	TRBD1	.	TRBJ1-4	TGTGCCAGCAGCTCTACTCCCTTAGGGACAGGAGGTGAAAAACTGTTTTTT	CASSSTPLGTGGEKLFF
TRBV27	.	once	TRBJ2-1	TGTGCCAGCAGTTTAAGTGGGACATACAATGAGCAGTTCTTC	CASSLSGTYNEQFF
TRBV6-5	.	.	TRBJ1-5	TGTGCCAGCAGTCTAAGGGGGTTAGATCAGCCCCAGCATTTT	CASSLRGLDQPQHF
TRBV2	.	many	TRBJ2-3	TGTGCCACTAGGGGGGGAAAGTCAGATACGCAGTATTTT	CATRGGKSDTQYF
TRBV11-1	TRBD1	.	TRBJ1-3	TGTGCCAGCAGCTTAAAACCCGGGACAGGGTTCACCATATATTTT	CASSLKPGTGFTIYF
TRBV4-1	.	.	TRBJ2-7	TGCGCCAGCAGCCTCGGGCCCAGGGGCTCCTACGAGCAGTACTTC	CASSLGPRGSYEQYF
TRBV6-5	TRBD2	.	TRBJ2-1	TGTGCCAGCAGCCTTAGCGGGGGTTACTACAATGAGCAGTTCTTC	CASSLSGGYYNEQFF
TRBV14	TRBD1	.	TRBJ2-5	TGTGCCAGCAGCCAAGCCTACGGACAGGGGAGGGAGACCCAGTACTTC	CASSQAYGQGRETQYF
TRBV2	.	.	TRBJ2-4	TGTGCCAGCAAAATCGACAGACTAGCCAAAAACATTCAGTACTTC	CASKIDRLAKNIQYF
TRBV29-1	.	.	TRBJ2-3	TGCAGCGTTGACTCCAGCACAGATACGCAGTATTTT	CSVDSSTDTQYF
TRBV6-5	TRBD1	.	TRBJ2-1	TGTGCCAGCACCCGGGACAGGGAACGAGGTGAGCAGTTCTTC	CASTRDRERGEQFF
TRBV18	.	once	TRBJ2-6	TGTGCCAGCTCACCGACAGTCAGCTCTGGGGCCAACGTCCTGACTTTC	CASSPTVSSGANVLTF
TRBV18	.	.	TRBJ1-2	TGTGCCAGCTCCCAAACGGAGTACTATGGCTACACCTTC	CASSQTEYYGYTF
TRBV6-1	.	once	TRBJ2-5	TGTGCCAGCAGTGAACTGGTTCCAGGGGTTGGAGGAGAGACCCAGTACTTC	CASSELVPGVGGETQYF
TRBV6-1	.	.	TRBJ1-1	TGTGCCAGCAGTGAACAATTTGGGGAGCCCCGCAGTGGAGCTTTCTTT	CASSEQFGEPRSGAFF
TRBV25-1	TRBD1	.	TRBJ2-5	TGTGCCAGCAGTGCAAGCCAGGGGGTCCAAGAGACCCAGTACTTC	CASSASQGVQETQYF
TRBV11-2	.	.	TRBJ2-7	TGTGCCAGCAGCTTATCTCCGTCCTACGAGCAGTACTTC	CASSLSPSYEQYF
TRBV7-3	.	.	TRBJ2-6	TGTGCCAGCAGCTTCCAAGGGAGTGGGGCCAACGTCCTGACTTTC	CASSFQGSGANVLTF
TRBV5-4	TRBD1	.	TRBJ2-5	TGTGCCAGCAGCTCGCAACCGACAGGGCACCAAGAGACCCAGTACTTC	CASSSQPTGHQETQYF
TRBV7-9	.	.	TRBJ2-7	TGTGCCAGCAGCTTAGCTTTAACAGGGTTCGGCTCCTACGAGCAGTACTTC	CASSLALTGFGSYEQYF
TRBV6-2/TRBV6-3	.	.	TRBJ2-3	TGTGCCAGCAGTTACGGGGGGGGCCCCACAGATACGCAGTATTTT	CASSYGGGPTDTQYF
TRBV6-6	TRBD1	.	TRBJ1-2	TGTGCCAGCCAGGGGGAGGTTAGCTATGGCTACACCTTC	CASQGEVSYGYTF
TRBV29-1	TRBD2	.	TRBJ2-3	TGCAGCGTTGGACTAGCGGGAGCTAGCACAGATACGCAGTATTTT	CSVGLAGASTDTQYF
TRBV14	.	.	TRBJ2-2	TGTGCCAGCAGCCTACAGGGGAACACCGGGGAGCTGTTTTTT	CASSLQGNTGELFF
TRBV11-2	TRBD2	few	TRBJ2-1	TGTGCCAGCAGCTCTAGGGGACTAGCGGGTTCTTTGGAGCAGTTCTTC	CASSSRGLAGSLEQFF